What follows describes a single TCR beta chain. This sample was taken from a study of blood T cell repertoires in COVID-19. Study as a whole: Sources were T cells, B-cell-depleted T cells, or PBMCs; the material itself was cDNA or gDNA.

This CDR3 has 15 residues. V lost 5 bases, J lost 4 bases, and 15 bases lay in between. Germline assignment: CDR1 MNHEY and CDR2 SVGAGI. How the authors handled the data: How many nucleated cells were present was estimated from reference gene primer amplification. TCRdb's table, derived via immunoSEQ multiplex PCR, lists solely in-frame clones and lacks some. V and J calls and clone size are copied from that table; D and trimming were computed from the DNA. The repertoire has roughly 33,000 clones, nearly 95% of them found once; the top ten carry around 5.2%. The chain joins TRBV6-5 to TRBJ2-4; TRBD1 is a possible D gene (5 bases). Source material: peripheral blood. The TCR comes from a human donor in a cohort sampled during active COVID-19. The DNA for the CDR3 is TGTGCCAGCAGTCCCGGCCCAGGGAAGAAAAACATTCAGTACTTC. Encoded protein: CASSPGPGKKNIQYF.